This is a list of T cell receptor beta chains from one sample in a study of early T cells in non-severe SARS-CoV-2 infection. Each CDR3 protein is one row after TCRdb ran MiXCR on the 5' RACE reads. Of 55,000 to 80,000 distinct CDR3 sequences in the sample, 12% are singletons; the top ten hold around 5.8%. Source material: whole blood. Receptors originate from an adult who was a healthcare worker with PCR-confirmed SARS-CoV-2 infection or an uninfected control (not recorded which). CDR3s include the opening cysteine and the closing phenylalanine or tryptophan. Each record gives: clone size, J gene, V gene, D gene, CDR3 protein, CDR3 DNA. D genes are given only for firm matches. A clone size is listed for some rows: how often the clone was seen (once, few, many), or a class if it is expanded.

size: NA; J: TRBJ1-3; V: TRBV7-3; D: TRBD1; CDR3: CASSSLRGRIGNTIYF; DNA: TGTGCCAGCAGCTCGCTAAGGGGGCGCATTGGAAACACCATATATTTT
size: few; J: TRBJ2-1; V: TRBV7-3; D: TRBD1; CDR3: CASSLTIDRDYNEQFF; DNA: TGTGCCAGCAGCTTGACCATCGACAGGGACTACAATGAGCAGTTCTTC
size: many; J: TRBJ2-7; V: TRBV6-6; D: NA; CDR3: CASSGEYEQYF; DNA: TGTGCCAGCAGCGGCGAGTACGAGCAGTACTTC
size: many; J: TRBJ2-3; V: TRBV29-1; D: NA; CDR3: CSVYSPRADTQYF; DNA: TGCAGCGTTTACTCACCACGCGCAGATACGCAGTATTTT
size: few; J: TRBJ2-1; V: TRBV5-1; D: TRBD1; CDR3: CASSGQGNEQFF; DNA: TGCGCCAGCAGCGGACAGGGCAATGAGCAGTTCTTC
size: few; J: TRBJ2-3; V: TRBV20-1; D: NA; CDR3: CSARPDTSTDTQYF; DNA: TGCAGTGCTAGACCGGACACGTCCACAGATACGCAGTATTTT
size: NA; J: TRBJ2-7; V: TRBV20-1; D: TRBD1; CDR3: CSATQTGTEQYF; DNA: TGCAGTGCTACCCAGACAGGGACCGAGCAGTACTTC
size: few; J: TRBJ1-2; V: TRBV29-1; D: NA; CDR3: CSVAGTYGYTF; DNA: TGCAGCGTTGCCGGAACCTATGGCTACACCTTC
size: NA; J: TRBJ2-5; V: TRBV20-1; D: NA; CDR3: CSASTVQETQYF; DNA: TGCAGTGCTAGTACCGTACAAGAGACCCAGTACTTC
size: many; J: TRBJ2-2; V: TRBV3-1; D: TRBD2; CDR3: CASSSTSGSFIGELFF; DNA: TGTGCCAGCAGCAGTACTAGCGGGAGTTTCATCGGGGAGCTGTTTTTT
size: many; J: TRBJ1-1; V: TRBV18; D: TRBD1; CDR3: CASSVQGSGTEAFF; DNA: TGTGCCAGCTCAGTACAGGGGAGCGGGACTGAAGCTTTCTTT
size: NA; J: TRBJ2-3; V: TRBV5-4; D: NA; CDR3: CASRPDRSTDTQYF; DNA: TGTGCCAGCAGGCCGGACAGATCCACAGATACGCAGTATTTT
size: NA; J: TRBJ2-5; V: TRBV29-1; D: NA; CDR3: CSVASGNGETQYF; DNA: TGCAGCGTTGCGTCAGGGAATGGCGAGACCCAGTACTTC
size: few; J: TRBJ2-3; V: TRBV27; D: TRBD1; CDR3: CASSHLPDRDTQYF; DNA: TGTGCCAGCAGTCACCTCCCGGACAGGGATACGCAGTATTTT
size: few; J: TRBJ1-1; V: TRBV5-5; D: NA; CDR3: CASSLLQGGGNTEAFF; DNA: TGTGCCAGCAGCTTGCTACAGGGAGGAGGGAACACTGAAGCTTTCTTT
size: many; J: TRBJ2-4; V: TRBV10-1; D: NA; CDR3: CASSDPRAGDIQYF; DNA: TGCGCCAGCAGTGACCCCAGGGCGGGTGACATTCAGTACTTC
size: many; J: TRBJ2-7; V: TRBV20-1; D: NA; CDR3: CSATGHSYEQYF; DNA: TGCAGTGCTACGGGACACTCCTACGAGCAGTACTTC
size: many; J: TRBJ2-7; V: TRBV25-1; D: NA; CDR3: CASSDTGLPFYEQYF; DNA: TGTGCCAGCAGTGATACAGGGTTACCCTTCTACGAGCAGTACTTC
size: many; J: TRBJ2-3; V: TRBV12-3/TRBV12-4; D: NA; CDR3: CASSLEDTQYF; DNA: TGTGCCAGCAGCCTAGAAGATACGCAGTATTTT
size: many; J: TRBJ2-5; V: TRBV19; D: TRBD2; CDR3: CASSIGGSGFQETQYF; DNA: TGTGCCAGTAGTATAGGGGGTAGCGGGTTTCAAGAGACCCAGTACTTC
size: NA; J: TRBJ2-1; V: TRBV7-2; D: TRBD2; CDR3: CASSKLAANNEQFF; DNA: TGTGCCAGCAGCAAACTAGCGGCTAACAATGAGCAGTTCTTC
size: many; J: TRBJ1-2; V: TRBV3-1; D: NA; CDR3: CASSQGPQPTPYTF; DNA: TGTGCCAGCAGCCAAGGCCCACAGCCAACCCCCTACACCTTC
size: many; J: TRBJ2-1; V: TRBV4-1; D: NA; CDR3: CASSQLYYNEQFF; DNA: TGCGCCAGCAGCCAATTATACTACAATGAGCAGTTCTTC
size: many; J: TRBJ1-6; V: TRBV2; D: NA; CDR3: CASALTEGNSPLHF; DNA: TGTGCCAGCGCATTGACAGAAGGAAATTCACCCCTCCACTTT
size: few; J: TRBJ2-3; V: TRBV5-1; D: NA; CDR3: CASSSGTTDTQYF; DNA: TGCGCCAGCAGCTCCGGGACTACAGATACGCAGTATTTT
size: many; J: TRBJ2-3; V: TRBV12-3/TRBV12-4; D: TRBD2; CDR3: CASSPGLAGNTQYF; DNA: TGTGCCAGCAGCCCGGGACTAGCGGGAAATACGCAGTATTTT
size: few; J: TRBJ1-6; V: TRBV25-1; D: NA; CDR3: CASKAAYNSPLHF; DNA: TGTGCCAGCAAGGCAGCTTATAATTCACCCCTCCACTTT
size: many; J: TRBJ2-7; V: TRBV6-2/TRBV6-3; D: NA; CDR3: CASSYRGLYYEQYF; DNA: TGTGCCAGCAGTTACCGGGGACTTTACTACGAGCAGTACTTC
size: many; J: TRBJ1-2; V: TRBV29-1; D: NA; CDR3: CSVTVRWGYTF; DNA: TGCAGCGTCACGGTGCGGTGGGGCTACACCTTC
size: few; J: TRBJ2-7; V: TRBV5-5; D: NA; CDR3: CASSSVRSSISYEQYF; DNA: TGTGCCAGCAGCTCCGTCCGTAGCAGCATCTCCTACGAGCAGTACTTC
size: many; J: TRBJ2-6; V: TRBV5-1; D: TRBD1; CDR3: CASSFRDSLAGANVLTF; DNA: TGCGCCAGCAGCTTCCGGGACAGCCTGGCTGGGGCCAACGTCCTGACTTTC
size: few; J: TRBJ2-1; V: TRBV27; D: TRBD2; CDR3: CASRFFPGGGSGSNEQFF; DNA: TGTGCCAGCAGATTTTTCCCGGGAGGCGGGAGTGGGAGCAATGAGCAGTTCTTC
size: few; J: TRBJ2-1; V: TRBV6-6; D: NA; CDR3: CASSRQQNNEQFF; DNA: TGTGCCAGCAGCCGCCAGCAAAACAATGAGCAGTTCTTC
size: NA; J: TRBJ1-2; V: TRBV24-1; D: TRBD1; CDR3: CASEKGAGLFYGYTF; DNA: TGTGCCTCAGAAAAGGGGGCCGGACTCTTCTATGGCTACACCTTC
size: few; J: TRBJ2-2; V: TRBV10-3; D: NA; CDR3: CAISVFSTTGELFF; DNA: TGTGCCATCAGTGTTTTTAGTACCACCGGGGAGCTGTTTTTT
size: many; J: TRBJ2-7; V: TRBV29-1; D: NA; CDR3: CSVVSRAYEQYF; DNA: TGCAGCGTTGTATCCAGAGCCTACGAGCAGTACTTC
size: few; J: TRBJ2-7; V: TRBV11-3; D: NA; CDR3: CASSRGRTYEQYF; DNA: TGTGCCAGCAGCAGAGGACGGACCTACGAGCAGTACTTC
size: few; J: TRBJ2-1; V: TRBV24-1; D: TRBD2; CDR3: CATSVREGSYNEQFF; DNA: TGTGCCACCAGTGTTCGGGAGGGGTCCTACAATGAGCAGTTCTTC
size: NA; J: TRBJ2-7; V: TRBV6-1; D: NA; CDR3: CASRGLVKSYERYF; DNA: TGTGCCAGCAGAGGATTAGTTAAGTCCTACGAGCGGTACTTC
size: NA; J: TRBJ1-2; V: TRBV29-1; D: NA; CDR3: CSVEGGGGYTF; DNA: TGCAGCGTTGAAGGGGGAGGCGGCTACACCTTC
size: once; J: TRBJ2-1; V: TRBV5-1; D: NA; CDR3: CASSFRDSYNEQFF; DNA: TGCGCCAGCAGCTTCAGGGACTCCTACAATGAGCAGTTCTTC
size: many; J: TRBJ1-5; V: TRBV6-2/TRBV6-3; D: NA; CDR3: CASSSRLQPQHF; DNA: TGTGCCAGCAGTTCACGGCTTCAGCCCCAGCATTTT
size: many; J: TRBJ2-1; V: TRBV28; D: NA; CDR3: CASSRANNEQFF; DNA: TGTGCCAGCAGTCGGGCCAACAATGAGCAGTTCTTC
size: NA; J: TRBJ2-7; V: TRBV11-2; D: NA; CDR3: CASTGTAGSYEQYF; DNA: TGTGCCAGCACCGGGACAGCGGGTTCGTACGAGCAGTACTTC
size: many; J: TRBJ2-7; V: TRBV20-1; D: TRBD1; CDR3: CSARDRDRGSEQYF; DNA: TGCAGTGCTAGAGACCGGGACAGGGGGTCCGAGCAGTACTTC
size: NA; J: TRBJ2-1; V: TRBV29-1; D: TRBD2; CDR3: CSVEEGGDLNEQFF; DNA: TGCAGCGTTGAAGAGGGAGGGGACCTCAATGAGCAGTTCTTC
size: many; J: TRBJ2-5; V: TRBV12-3/TRBV12-4; D: NA; CDR3: CASSFGSTRLQETQYF; DNA: TGTGCCAGCAGTTTTGGGTCAACTAGGCTACAAGAGACCCAGTACTTC
size: NA; J: TRBJ2-1; V: TRBV6-2/TRBV6-3; D: NA; CDR3: CASGSYRFYNEQFF; DNA: TGTGCCAGCGGCTCCTACAGGTTTTACAATGAGCAGTTCTTC
size: NA; J: TRBJ2-3; V: TRBV9; D: NA; CDR3: CASSRATDTQYF; DNA: TGTGCCAGCAGCCGAGCTACAGATACGCAGTATTTT
size: once; J: TRBJ1-2; V: TRBV19; D: NA; CDR3: CASSISEGETGYTF; DNA: TGTGCCAGTAGTATTTCAGAGGGAGAGACTGGCTACACCTTC